The present entry profiles one T cell receptor beta chain with its context. CDR1 SGHNT and CDR2 YENEEA come from the germline V gene. CDR3 size: 15 residues. After removal of 1 base from V and 8 bases from J, the junction contained 5 bases not matched to a gene. The data are from a study of blood T cell repertoires in COVID-19. Study at large: Researchers got acute and convalescent COVID-19 samples from the United States, Italy and Spain. The analysed material was cDNA or gDNA that came from T cells, B-cell-depleted T cells, or PBMCs.

As originally analysed: How many nucleated cells were present was estimated from reference gene primer amplification. Produced via immunoSEQ multiplex PCR; TCRdb's table is partial and in-frame only. Clone size and V and J calls were adopted from that table, with D and trimming inferred from the DNA. The sample contains fewer than 250,000 clones, approximately 83% of which appear only once. The rearrangement links TRBV11-3 to TRBJ1-2; 12 bases line up with TRBD1. The TCR originated in a woman aged 40 to 49 with active or convalescent COVID-19. Sequenced input: peripheral blood. In nucleotides, the CDR3 is TGTGCCAGCAGCTTAGCCGGGACAGGGGGCGCCGGCTACACCTTC. Encoded protein: CASSLAGTGGAGYTF.